This is a list of T cell receptor beta chains from one sample in a study of human T cells and chemical hapten exposure. Each CDR3 protein is one row after TCRdb ran MiXCR on the RACE reads. Of 95,000 to 150,000 distinct CDR3 sequences in the sample, around 10% were seen once. The sample here was whole blood, taken in connection with sensitization to the hapten diphenylcyclopropenone (DPC). The origin of the receptors is a woman between 50 and 59 years old with alopecia areata. Some clones in this sample may be carry-over from other donors' samples. CDR3s include the opening cysteine and the closing phenylalanine or tryptophan. Each record gives: J gene, D gene, clone size, V gene, CDR3 protein, CDR3 DNA. D genes are given only for firm matches. Clone size is given for some rows only: seen once, a few or many times, or a class if the clone is expanded.

j_gene: TRBJ2-7
d_gene: -
abundance: few
v_gene: TRBV20-1
CDR3aa: CSAQIGGQTYEQYF
CDR3nt: TGCAGTGCTCAAATTGGAGGACAGACCTACGAGCAGTACTTC

j_gene: TRBJ2-7
d_gene: -
abundance: few
v_gene: TRBV12-3/TRBV12-4
CDR3aa: CASSFIRAYEQYF
CDR3nt: TGTGCCAGCAGTTTCATCAGGGCCTACGAGCAGTACTTC

j_gene: TRBJ2-3
d_gene: -
abundance: many
v_gene: TRBV4-2
CDR3aa: CASSQVGANQADTQYF
CDR3nt: TGTGCCAGCAGCCAAGTCGGAGCCAATCAGGCAGATACGCAGTATTTT

j_gene: TRBJ1-6
d_gene: TRBD1
abundance: few
v_gene: TRBV20-1
CDR3aa: CSALGQGGGGNSPLHF
CDR3nt: TGCAGTGCTCTAGGACAGGGCGGGGGCGGGAATTCACCCCTCCACTTT

j_gene: TRBJ2-3
d_gene: -
abundance: -
v_gene: TRBV25-1
CDR3aa: CASKSAGSTDTQYF
CDR3nt: TGTGCCAGCAAGTCAGCAGGGAGCACAGATACGCAGTATTTT

j_gene: TRBJ1-2
d_gene: TRBD1
abundance: few
v_gene: TRBV7-3
CDR3aa: CASSWTGGYGYTF
CDR3nt: TGTGCCAGCAGCTGGACAGGGGGCTATGGCTACACCTTC

j_gene: TRBJ2-2
d_gene: -
abundance: few
v_gene: TRBV24-1
CDR3aa: CATSDGIHTGELFF
CDR3nt: TGTGCCACCAGTGATGGGATACACACCGGGGAGCTGTTTTTT

j_gene: TRBJ1-1
d_gene: -
abundance: -
v_gene: TRBV12-3/TRBV12-4
CDR3aa: CASSFRLRAFF
CDR3nt: TGTGCCAGCAGTTTCAGGCTAAGAGCTTTCTTT

j_gene: TRBJ2-1
d_gene: TRBD2
abundance: once
v_gene: TRBV3-1
CDR3aa: CASSQDPPAGVSHEQFF
CDR3nt: TGTGCCAGCAGCCAAGATCCCCCAGCGGGAGTCTCCCATGAGCAGTTCTTC

j_gene: TRBJ2-5
d_gene: TRBD2
abundance: few
v_gene: TRBV14
CDR3aa: CASSPPAGGPETQYF
CDR3nt: TGTGCCAGCAGCCCCCCAGCGGGGGGGCCTGAGACCCAGTACTTC

j_gene: TRBJ2-7
d_gene: -
abundance: -
v_gene: TRBV20-1
CDR3aa: CSARGRDTYEQYF
CDR3nt: TGCAGTGCTAGAGGCCGGGACACCTACGAGCAGTACTTC

j_gene: TRBJ1-5
d_gene: -
abundance: -
v_gene: TRBV18
CDR3aa: CASSSGQNQPQHF
CDR3nt: TGTGCCAGCTCGTCCGGACAGAATCAGCCCCAGCATTTT

j_gene: TRBJ2-1
d_gene: TRBD1
abundance: few
v_gene: TRBV18
CDR3aa: CASSPPDRVNHEQFF
CDR3nt: TGTGCCAGCTCACCCCCCGACAGGGTTAACCATGAGCAGTTCTTC

j_gene: TRBJ2-1
d_gene: -
abundance: -
v_gene: TRBV12-3/TRBV12-4
CDR3aa: CASSFLGTEQFF
CDR3nt: TGTGCCAGCAGTTTCTTGGGGACTGAGCAGTTCTTC

j_gene: TRBJ1-1
d_gene: -
abundance: -
v_gene: TRBV29-1
CDR3aa: CSVAREPENTEAFF
CDR3nt: TGCAGCGTTGCTAGGGAGCCTGAGAACACTGAAGCTTTCTTT

j_gene: TRBJ2-3
d_gene: TRBD2
abundance: once
v_gene: TRBV5-1
CDR3aa: CAIILGLAITDTQYF
CDR3nt: TGCGCCATCATCTTGGGACTAGCCATCACAGATACGCAGTATTTT